A selection of T cell receptor beta chains follows, all from one sample in a study of shared clonotypes between healthy human individuals. The data were produced by immunoSEQ multiplex PCR, yet TCRdb's version contains in-frame clones alone and is incomplete. The table records about 2 million clones, roughly 95% of them present only once. The sample was naive CD8+ T cells sorted from blood. These TCRs come from a man younger than 35 in good health. Each CDR3 is given with its conserved first and last residue. Each record gives: V gene, D gene, J gene, clone size, CDR3 protein, CDR3 DNA. The D gene is left open where the match is weak. Only some rows state a clone size, as once, few, many or a class for expanded clones.

v_call: TRBV19; d_call: .; j_call: TRBJ1-1; clone_size: .; cdr3_aa: CASSIPRSNTEAFF; cdr3_nt: TGTGCCAGTAGTATACCCAGATCGAACACTGAAGCTTTCTTT
v_call: TRBV11-2; d_call: TRBD2; j_call: TRBJ2-7; clone_size: .; cdr3_aa: CASRIKGRDEQYF; cdr3_nt: TGTGCCAGCAGAATTAAAGGGAGGGACGAGCAGTACTTC
v_call: TRBV7-2; d_call: .; j_call: TRBJ2-5; clone_size: once; cdr3_aa: CASSLVGSQETQYF; cdr3_nt: TGTGCCAGCAGCTTAGTGGGCAGTCAAGAGACCCAGTACTTC
v_call: TRBV9; d_call: TRBD2; j_call: TRBJ2-3; clone_size: .; cdr3_aa: CASSVTSGAADTQYF; cdr3_nt: TGTGCCAGCAGCGTAACCAGCGGGGCCGCAGATACGCAGTATTTT
v_call: TRBV19; d_call: TRBD2; j_call: TRBJ2-1; clone_size: .; cdr3_aa: CASSIVAGGLNEQFF; cdr3_nt: TGTGCCAGTAGTATCGTGGCGGGAGGGCTCAATGAGCAGTTCTTC
v_call: TRBV5-4; d_call: .; j_call: TRBJ2-1; clone_size: .; cdr3_aa: CASTGQEGPDNEQFF; cdr3_nt: TGTGCCAGCACCGGACAGGAGGGGCCCGACAATGAGCAGTTCTTC
v_call: TRBV27; d_call: TRBD2; j_call: TRBJ2-1; clone_size: .; cdr3_aa: CASSTGTSFEQFF; cdr3_nt: TGTGCCAGCAGTACCGGGACTAGTTTTGAGCAGTTCTTC
v_call: TRBV30; d_call: .; j_call: TRBJ1-4; clone_size: .; cdr3_aa: CAWSVKTGTIEKLFF; cdr3_nt: TGTGCCTGGAGTGTCAAGACCGGGACGATCGAAAAACTGTTTTTT
v_call: TRBV4-3; d_call: .; j_call: TRBJ2-1; clone_size: .; cdr3_aa: CASSQDRGLPSYNEQFF; cdr3_nt: TGCGCCAGCAGCCAAGACAGGGGACTCCCGTCCTACAATGAGCAGTTCTTC
v_call: TRBV5-4; d_call: TRBD1; j_call: TRBJ1-2; clone_size: .; cdr3_aa: CASSLGTGAYGYTF; cdr3_nt: TGTGCCAGCAGCTTGGGGACAGGGGCCTATGGCTACACCTTC
v_call: TRBV5-5; d_call: .; j_call: TRBJ1-1; clone_size: .; cdr3_aa: CASSLGSAEAFF; cdr3_nt: TGTGCCAGCAGCCTCGGTTCGGCTGAAGCTTTCTTT
v_call: TRBV7-9; d_call: .; j_call: TRBJ2-3; clone_size: .; cdr3_aa: CASSRGTTSTDTQYF; cdr3_nt: TGTGCCAGCAGCCGTGGGACCACTAGCACAGATACGCAGTATTTT
v_call: TRBV13; d_call: TRBD2; j_call: TRBJ2-1; clone_size: .; cdr3_aa: CASSPIAGGPKNEQFF; cdr3_nt: TGTGCCAGCAGCCCTATAGCGGGAGGGCCTAAAAATGAGCAGTTCTTC
v_call: TRBV9; d_call: .; j_call: TRBJ2-7; clone_size: .; cdr3_aa: CASSARRSVGIGEQYF; cdr3_nt: TGTGCCAGCAGCGCCAGAAGGTCGGTGGGGATAGGTGAGCAGTACTTC
v_call: TRBV9; d_call: .; j_call: TRBJ2-5; clone_size: .; cdr3_aa: CASSVVDSQETQYF; cdr3_nt: TGTGCCAGCAGCGTAGTGGACAGCCAAGAGACCCAGTACTTC
v_call: TRBV6-5; d_call: .; j_call: TRBJ2-1; clone_size: .; cdr3_aa: CASSYSGRGEQFF; cdr3_nt: TGTGCCAGCAGTTACTCCGGCCGGGGTGAGCAGTTCTTC
v_call: TRBV21-1; d_call: .; j_call: TRBJ1-1; clone_size: .; cdr3_aa: CASRTSRQTNTEAFF; cdr3_nt: TGTGCCAGCAGGACCTCTCGCCAGACCAACACTGAAGCTTTCTTT
v_call: TRBV11-2; d_call: TRBD2; j_call: TRBJ2-5; clone_size: .; cdr3_aa: CASRPGTSGGEETQYF; cdr3_nt: TGTGCCAGCAGACCCGGGACTAGCGGGGGCGAAGAGACCCAGTACTTC
v_call: TRBV5-1; d_call: .; j_call: TRBJ2-5; clone_size: .; cdr3_aa: CASSLAGHIETQYF; cdr3_nt: TGCGCCAGCAGCTTGGCGGGACATATTGAGACCCAGTACTTC
v_call: TRBV28; d_call: .; j_call: TRBJ2-5; clone_size: .; cdr3_aa: CATIHVRDLLGAQYF; cdr3_nt: TGTGCCACTATTCATGTCCGGGACCTTCTAGGGGCCCAGTACTTC
v_call: TRBV5-6; d_call: .; j_call: TRBJ2-7; clone_size: .; cdr3_aa: CASRLGAQAGEQYF; cdr3_nt: TGTGCCAGCAGGTTGGGGGCCCAGGCGGGAGAGCAGTACTTC
v_call: TRBV5-8; d_call: TRBD1; j_call: TRBJ1-2; clone_size: .; cdr3_aa: CASSLSPGGNYGYTF; cdr3_nt: TGTGCCAGCAGCTTGAGTCCAGGGGGAAACTATGGCTACACCTTC
v_call: TRBV5-1; d_call: TRBD1; j_call: TRBJ1-2; clone_size: .; cdr3_aa: CASSLGYRGLEGYTF; cdr3_nt: TGCGCCAGCAGCTTGGGGTACAGGGGGCTAGAGGGCTACACCTTC
v_call: TRBV4-1; d_call: TRBD2; j_call: TRBJ2-3; clone_size: few; cdr3_aa: CASSQVGGRATDTQYF; cdr3_nt: TGCGCCAGCAGCCAAGTCGGCGGGAGGGCCACAGATACGCAGTATTTT
v_call: TRBV27; d_call: .; j_call: TRBJ1-1; clone_size: .; cdr3_aa: CASSTLWGMNTEAFF; cdr3_nt: TGTGCCAGCAGTACCCTTTGGGGGATGAACACTGAAGCTTTCTTT
v_call: TRBV27; d_call: TRBD1; j_call: TRBJ2-3; clone_size: .; cdr3_aa: CASSRGQSTDTQYF; cdr3_nt: TGTGCCAGCAGTCGGGGACAGAGCACAGATACGCAGTATTTT
v_call: TRBV9; d_call: TRBD1; j_call: TRBJ2-7; clone_size: few; cdr3_aa: CASSATGGSYEQYF; cdr3_nt: TGTGCCAGCAGCGCGACAGGGGGCTCCTACGAGCAGTACTTC
v_call: TRBV5-4; d_call: .; j_call: TRBJ2-1; clone_size: .; cdr3_aa: CASSEGAGPSHSQFF; cdr3_nt: TGTGCCAGCAGCGAGGGGGCGGGGCCCTCACACTCACAGTTCTTC
v_call: TRBV6-4; d_call: .; j_call: TRBJ2-2; clone_size: .; cdr3_aa: CASSDSGQSAGELFF; cdr3_nt: TGTGCCAGCAGTGATTCGGGGCAAAGCGCCGGGGAGCTGTTTTTT
v_call: TRBV7-9; d_call: .; j_call: TRBJ1-5; clone_size: .; cdr3_aa: CASSLVGQPQHF; cdr3_nt: TGTGCCAGCAGCTTAGTTGGTCAGCCCCAGCATTTT
v_call: TRBV10-3; d_call: TRBD2; j_call: TRBJ2-1; clone_size: .; cdr3_aa: CAISEAGGQNEQFF; cdr3_nt: TGTGCCATCAGTGAGGCGGGGGGGCAGAATGAGCAGTTCTTC
v_call: TRBV7-3; d_call: TRBD2; j_call: TRBJ2-3; clone_size: .; cdr3_aa: CASSSGPIAGEGDTQYF; cdr3_nt: TGTGCCAGCAGCTCCGGCCCCATAGCGGGGGAGGGGGATACGCAGTATTTT
v_call: TRBV4-3; d_call: .; j_call: TRBJ2-5; clone_size: .; cdr3_aa: CASSHGWRTAQETQYF; cdr3_nt: TGCGCCAGCAGCCATGGGTGGAGAACTGCTCAGGAGACCCAGTACTTC
v_call: TRBV27; d_call: .; j_call: TRBJ2-7; clone_size: .; cdr3_aa: CASSLFGESYEQYF; cdr3_nt: TGTGCCAGCAGTTTATTCGGGGAGTCCTACGAGCAGTACTTC
v_call: TRBV4-3; d_call: .; j_call: TRBJ2-2; clone_size: .; cdr3_aa: CASSQDSGAFSTGELFF; cdr3_nt: TGCGCCAGCAGCCAAGATTCTGGGGCTTTTAGCACCGGGGAGCTGTTTTTT
v_call: TRBV27; d_call: .; j_call: TRBJ1-1; clone_size: .; cdr3_aa: CASSETGRTEAFF; cdr3_nt: TGTGCCAGCAGCGAAACAGGGCGCACTGAAGCTTTCTTT
v_call: TRBV28; d_call: .; j_call: TRBJ2-1; clone_size: .; cdr3_aa: CASSPGSRTNEQFF; cdr3_nt: TGTGCCAGCAGTCCCGGGTCCCGAACTAATGAGCAGTTCTTC
v_call: TRBV27; d_call: .; j_call: TRBJ2-5; clone_size: .; cdr3_aa: CASSLMTAETQYF; cdr3_nt: TGTGCCAGCAGTTTAATGACAGCCGAGACCCAGTACTTC
v_call: TRBV5-6; d_call: .; j_call: TRBJ2-7; clone_size: .; cdr3_aa: CASSSGLKTYEQYF; cdr3_nt: TGTGCCAGCAGCTCCGGACTCAAGACCTACGAGCAGTACTTC
v_call: TRBV7-9; d_call: .; j_call: TRBJ1-3; clone_size: few; cdr3_aa: CASSADPRNTIYF; cdr3_nt: TGTGCCAGCAGCGCAGACCCACGGAACACCATATATTTT
v_call: TRBV12-5; d_call: .; j_call: TRBJ2-7; clone_size: .; cdr3_aa: CASGFGGHEQYF; cdr3_nt: TGTGCTAGTGGTTTTGGGGGCCACGAGCAGTACTTC
v_call: TRBV6-6; d_call: .; j_call: TRBJ2-3; clone_size: .; cdr3_aa: CASSYSKSTDTQYF; cdr3_nt: TGTGCCAGCAGTTACTCAAAAAGCACAGATACGCAGTATTTT
v_call: TRBV5-6; d_call: TRBD1; j_call: TRBJ1-5; clone_size: .; cdr3_aa: CASSWGQGGNQPQHF; cdr3_nt: TGTGCCAGCAGCTGGGGACAGGGTGGCAATCAGCCCCAGCATTTT
v_call: TRBV5-6; d_call: TRBD1; j_call: TRBJ1-2; clone_size: .; cdr3_aa: CASSPTGGNYGYTF; cdr3_nt: TGTGCCAGCAGTCCAACAGGGGGCAACTATGGCTACACCTTC
v_call: TRBV30; d_call: .; j_call: TRBJ2-2; clone_size: .; cdr3_aa: CAGETGELFF; cdr3_nt: TGTGCCGGCGAAACCGGGGAGCTGTTTTTT
v_call: TRBV25-1; d_call: .; j_call: TRBJ2-3; clone_size: .; cdr3_aa: CASSESLVFSTDTQYF; cdr3_nt: TGTGCCAGCAGTGAAAGTCTCGTGTTTAGCACAGATACGCAGTATTTT
v_call: TRBV4-1; d_call: .; j_call: TRBJ1-2; clone_size: .; cdr3_aa: CASSQEAGMSDGYTF; cdr3_nt: TGCGCCAGCAGCCAAGAGGCAGGGATGTCAGATGGCTACACCTTC
v_call: TRBV14; d_call: .; j_call: TRBJ2-1; clone_size: .; cdr3_aa: CASSQERLSEQFF; cdr3_nt: TGTGCCAGCAGCCAAGAGCGGTTATCTGAGCAGTTCTTC
v_call: TRBV30; d_call: TRBD1; j_call: TRBJ1-1; clone_size: .; cdr3_aa: CAWYTGGLEAFF; cdr3_nt: TGTGCCTGGTATACAGGGGGACTTGAAGCTTTCTTT
v_call: TRBV13; d_call: .; j_call: TRBJ2-7; clone_size: .; cdr3_aa: CASSPLPVAEFTEEQYF; cdr3_nt: TGTGCCAGCAGCCCCCTGCCCGTGGCGGAATTTACGGAGGAGCAGTACTTC
v_call: TRBV28; d_call: TRBD1; j_call: TRBJ1-1; clone_size: .; cdr3_aa: CASSLTGTNTEAFF; cdr3_nt: TGTGCCAGCAGTTTGACAGGGACGAACACTGAAGCTTTCTTT
v_call: TRBV30; d_call: .; j_call: TRBJ2-3; clone_size: .; cdr3_aa: CAWSWDVDTQYF; cdr3_nt: TGTGCCTGGAGCTGGGACGTAGATACGCAGTATTTT
v_call: TRBV7-2; d_call: TRBD1; j_call: TRBJ2-7; clone_size: .; cdr3_aa: CASSLALGDRVYEQYF; cdr3_nt: TGTGCCAGCAGCTTAGCGCTAGGGGACAGGGTTTACGAGCAGTACTTC
v_call: TRBV9; d_call: .; j_call: TRBJ2-7; clone_size: .; cdr3_aa: CASGGQASSYEQYF; cdr3_nt: TGTGCTTCCGGAGGGCAGGCTAGCTCCTACGAGCAGTACTTC
v_call: TRBV28; d_call: .; j_call: TRBJ1-6; clone_size: .; cdr3_aa: CAGTDPLAGSPLHF; cdr3_nt: TGTGCCGGCACAGATCCTTTGGCGGGTTCACCCCTCCACTTT
v_call: TRBV13; d_call: .; j_call: TRBJ1-1; clone_size: .; cdr3_aa: CASSASDPEWTEAFF; cdr3_nt: TGTGCCAGCAGCGCTTCGGACCCCGAGTGGACTGAAGCTTTCTTT
v_call: TRBV7-9; d_call: TRBD1; j_call: TRBJ2-5; clone_size: .; cdr3_aa: CASSPPGQVETQYF; cdr3_nt: TGTGCCAGCAGCCCCCCCGGACAGGTGGAGACCCAGTACTTC
v_call: TRBV14; d_call: .; j_call: TRBJ2-1; clone_size: .; cdr3_aa: CASSQGGLRRNEQFF; cdr3_nt: TGTGCCAGCAGCCAAGGGGGGCTACGAAGGAATGAGCAGTTCTTC